The present T cell receptor beta chain was sequenced within a study of blood T cell repertoires in COVID-19. On the study more broadly: Sources were T cells, B-cell-depleted T cells, or PBMCs; the material itself was cDNA or gDNA.

Assay used: immunoSEQ multiplex PCR; TCRdb lists only in-frame clones, some missing. The sample has roughly 220,000 clones, 86% seen once. The ends lost 10 bases at V and 4 bases at J; junction bases unmatched: 5. CDR1 and CDR2 (germline): KGHSH, LQKENI. This CDR3 spans 13 amino acids. V gene TRBV18 combines with J gene TRBJ2-2; TRBD1 matches at 8 bases. The sample was peripheral blood. The sequence derives from an elderly man with acute or convalescent COVID-19. CDR3 nucleotides: TGTGCCACCCGGACAGGGAGCACCGGGGAGCTGTTTTTT. Encoded protein: CATRTGSTGELFF.